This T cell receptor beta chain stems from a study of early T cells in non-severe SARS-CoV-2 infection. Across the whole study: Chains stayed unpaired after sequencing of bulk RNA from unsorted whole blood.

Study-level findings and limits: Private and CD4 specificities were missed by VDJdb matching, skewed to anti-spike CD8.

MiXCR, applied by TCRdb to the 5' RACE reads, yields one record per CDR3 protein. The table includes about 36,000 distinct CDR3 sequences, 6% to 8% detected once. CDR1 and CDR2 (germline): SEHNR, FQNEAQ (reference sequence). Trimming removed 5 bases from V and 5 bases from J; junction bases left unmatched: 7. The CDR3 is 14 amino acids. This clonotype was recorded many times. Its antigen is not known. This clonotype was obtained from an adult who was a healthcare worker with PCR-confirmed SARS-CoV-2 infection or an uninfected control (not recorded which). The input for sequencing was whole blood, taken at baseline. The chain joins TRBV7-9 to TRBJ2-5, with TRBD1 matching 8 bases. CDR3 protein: CASSRTGFGETQYF. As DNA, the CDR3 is TGTGCCAGCAGCCGGACAGGGTTTGGGGAGACCCAGTACTTC.